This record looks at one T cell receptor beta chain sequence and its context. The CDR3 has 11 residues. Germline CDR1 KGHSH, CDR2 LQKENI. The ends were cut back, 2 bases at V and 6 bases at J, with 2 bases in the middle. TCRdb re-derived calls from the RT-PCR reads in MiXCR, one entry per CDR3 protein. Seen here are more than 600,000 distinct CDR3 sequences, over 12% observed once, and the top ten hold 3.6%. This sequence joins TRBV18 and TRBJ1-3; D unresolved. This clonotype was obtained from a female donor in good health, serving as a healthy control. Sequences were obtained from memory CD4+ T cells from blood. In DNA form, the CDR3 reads TGTGCCAGCTCACCAGAAAACACCATATATTTT. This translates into CASSPENTIYF.